This T cell receptor beta chain was profiled in a study of T cell responses to AZD1222 COVID-19 vaccine. This CDR3 has 12 residues. Deletions cut 2 bases from V and 6 bases from J, with 4 bases between. Germline lookup yields CDR1 LGHDT and CDR2 YNNKEL (reference sequence). Libraries were prepared by immunoSEQ multiplex PCR; TCRdb keeps only in-frame clonotypes and omits some of them. This sample has 100,000 or so clones, with roughly 91% found just once. General study findings and limits: Repertoire collection took place solely once the T cell response had peaked.

Comments on this clone: Antigen specificity is unknown.

The sample in question was peripheral blood, obtained on day 0 of AZD1222 vaccination. This TCR was recovered from an adult in good health. The chain combines TRBV3-1 (or the pseudogene TRBV3-2) with TRBJ2-2, with D unresolved. DNA for the CDR3: TGTGCCAGCAGCCAATCGGCCGGGGAGCTGTTTTTT. This sequence encodes CASSQSAGELFF.